The T cell receptor (beta chain) described here comes from a study of shared clonotypes between healthy human individuals. Overall study: A donor's plate count was three for CD4 naive and three for CD4 memory; CD8 naive had two and CD8 memory one. Study-level findings and limits: Rarefaction analysis demonstrated incomplete sorted-subset sequencing notwithstanding large depth. Richness estimates generally favored naive over memory subsets.

In the CD4+ fraction, cells were divided into CD45RA+ naive and CD45RA-negative memory subsets. Measured with immunoSEQ multiplex PCR; TCRdb has only the in-frame clones, and not every one. The table has more than 550,000 clones, approximately 77% seen once. This clone was seen a handful of times. The antigen is not known. Germline CDR1 and CDR2: LNHDA and SQIVND (reference sequence). V lost 0 bases and J lost 8, with 10 bases in between. The CDR3 consists of 14 residues. This rearrangement joins TRBV19 to TRBJ2-2, with a tentative D call TRBD1 (5 bases). The origin of this receptor is a woman in her thirties in good health. Sequenced input: memory CD4+ T cells sorted from blood. Described subset: CD45RA-negative fraction. The CDR3 is CASSIDYRKGELFF. DNA of the CDR3: TGTGCCAGTAGTATAGATTACAGGAAGGGGGAGCTGTTTTTT.